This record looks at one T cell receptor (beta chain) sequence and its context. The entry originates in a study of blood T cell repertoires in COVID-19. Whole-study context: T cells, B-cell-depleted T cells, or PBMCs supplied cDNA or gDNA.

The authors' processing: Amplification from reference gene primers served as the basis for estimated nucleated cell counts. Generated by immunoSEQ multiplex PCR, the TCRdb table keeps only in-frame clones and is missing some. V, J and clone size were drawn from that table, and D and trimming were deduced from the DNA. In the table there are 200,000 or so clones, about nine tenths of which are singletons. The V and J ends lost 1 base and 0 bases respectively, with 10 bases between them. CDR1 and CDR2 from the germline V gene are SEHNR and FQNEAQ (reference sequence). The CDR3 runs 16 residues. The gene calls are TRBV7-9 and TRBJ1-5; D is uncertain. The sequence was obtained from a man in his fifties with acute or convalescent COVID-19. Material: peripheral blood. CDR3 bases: TGTGCCAGCAGCTTAGGAGGAGTAAATAGCAATCAGCCCCAGCATTTT. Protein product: CASSLGGVNSNQPQHF.